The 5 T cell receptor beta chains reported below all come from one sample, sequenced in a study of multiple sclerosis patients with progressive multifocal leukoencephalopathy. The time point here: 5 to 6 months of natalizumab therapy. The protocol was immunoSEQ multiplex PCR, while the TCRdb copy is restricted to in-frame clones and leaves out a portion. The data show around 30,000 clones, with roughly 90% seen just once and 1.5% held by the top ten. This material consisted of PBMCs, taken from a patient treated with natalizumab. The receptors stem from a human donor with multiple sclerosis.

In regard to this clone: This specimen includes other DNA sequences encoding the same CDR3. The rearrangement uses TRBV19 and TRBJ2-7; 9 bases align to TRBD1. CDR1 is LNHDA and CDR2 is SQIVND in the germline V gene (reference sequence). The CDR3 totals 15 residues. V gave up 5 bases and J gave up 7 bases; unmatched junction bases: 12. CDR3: CASSGAGQGWFEQYF. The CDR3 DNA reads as TGTGCCAGTAGTGGGGCCGGACAGGGGTGGTTTGAGCAGTACTTC.

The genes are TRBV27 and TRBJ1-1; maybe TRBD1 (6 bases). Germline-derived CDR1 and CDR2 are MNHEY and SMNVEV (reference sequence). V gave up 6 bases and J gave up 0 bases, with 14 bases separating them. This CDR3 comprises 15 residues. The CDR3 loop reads CASRRQEVLNTEAFF. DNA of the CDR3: TGTGCCAGCAGAAGACAGGAGGTTCTGAACACTGAAGCTTTCTTT.

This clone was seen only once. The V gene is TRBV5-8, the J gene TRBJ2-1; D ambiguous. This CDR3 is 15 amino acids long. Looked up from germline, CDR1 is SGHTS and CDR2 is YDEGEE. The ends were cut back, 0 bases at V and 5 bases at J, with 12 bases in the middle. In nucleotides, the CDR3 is TGTGCCAGCAGCTTGGAAGTAGAGAGGCACAATGAGCAGTTCTTC. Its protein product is CASSLEVERHNEQFF.

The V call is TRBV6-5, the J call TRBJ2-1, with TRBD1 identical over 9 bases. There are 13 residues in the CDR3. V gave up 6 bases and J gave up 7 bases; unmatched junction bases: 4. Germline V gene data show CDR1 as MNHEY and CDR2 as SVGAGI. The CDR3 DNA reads TGTGCCAGCAGCCGACAGGGGGGTAATGAGCAGTTCTTC. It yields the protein CASSRQGGNEQFF.

CDR3 coding DNA: TGTGCCTGGAGTGACACGGGAAGGTCCGGCGGGATACCAGATACGCAGTATTTT. This sequence encodes CAWSDTGRSGGIPDTQYF. This rearrangement joins TRBV30 to TRBJ2-3; D possibly corresponds to TRBD2 (6 bases). The CDR3 runs 18 residues. Germline CDR1 reads GTSNPN; CDR2 reads SVGIG (reference sequence). V was cut by 1 base and J by 4 bases, with 24 bases left in between.